The 18 T cell receptor beta chains reported below all come from one sample, sequenced in a study of blood T cell repertoires in COVID-19. Produced via immunoSEQ multiplex PCR; TCRdb's table is partial and in-frame only. The table shows fewer than 400,000 clones, with more than 75% occurring only once. The sequencing input was PBMCs or T cells enriched from blood (not recorded which). The receptors shown here come from a woman between 45 and 60 years old who had recovered from COVID-19.

This clone came up once. This chain's CDR3 is CASSLDQGTDTQYF. The CDR3 DNA follows: TGTGCCAGCAGCTTAGATCAGGGCACAGATACGCAGTATTTT. This rearrangement joins TRBV7-2 to TRBJ2-3; no clear D gene. This CDR3 spans 14 amino acids. Germline V gene data show CDR1 as SGHTA and CDR2 as FQGNSA. Trimming left V 1 base short and J 1 base short, with 6 bases between.

This chain uses TRBV4-1 with TRBJ2-7; no clear D. Trimming removed 1 base from V and 7 bases from J, with 14 bases in between. This CDR3 has 14 amino acids. CDR1 MGHRA and CDR2 YSYEKL come from the germline V gene. CDR3 DNA: TGCGCCAGCAGCCAAGGGCCCCCGGAGTGGGAGCAGTACTTC. Translated: CASSQGPPEWEQYF.

The V and J genes are TRBV19 and TRBJ2-3, with 7 bases matching TRBD2. V dropped 10 bases and J dropped 2; count of bases not matched to a gene: 30. The germline V gene has CDR1 LNHDA and CDR2 SQIVND (reference sequence). The CDR3 loop spans 21 amino acids. CDR3 in amino acids: CATMGGFPRRDPTKNTDTQYF. CDR3 coding DNA: TGTGCCACCATGGGGGGGTTTCCCCGAAGGGATCCAACGAAGAACACAGATACGCAGTATTTT.

This clone was detected only once. The chain links TRBV12-2 to TRBJ1-1. TRBV12-2 counts as a pseudogene. The CDR3 consists of 16 residues. DNA for the CDR3: TGTGCAAGTCCCCTGACCGGGGGGAGGATGAACACTGAAGCTTTCTTT. This gives the protein CASPLTGGRMNTEAFF.

V gene TRBV4-2 combines with J gene TRBJ1-5, with no clear D. This CDR3 has 17 residues. Germline V gene sequence: CDR1 LGHNA, CDR2 YNFKEQ. The ends were cut back, 1 base at V and 1 base at J, with 14 bases in the middle. CDR3 nucleotides: TGTGCCAGCAGCCAAGGCACTACCCCGCCGAGCAATCAGCCCCAGCATTTT. This encodes CASSQGTTPPSNQPQHF.

The V call is TRBV7-9, the J call TRBJ2-7; possible D gene TRBD1, 6 bases. CDR3 length equals 16 residues. Trimming stripped 0 bases from V and 5 bases from J, with 17 bases between. CDR1 and CDR2 from the germline V gene are SEHNR and FQNEAQ (reference sequence). The DNA of the CDR3 is TGTGCCAGCAGCTTAGCCGGCAGAGCAGGGGACCACGAGCAGTACTTC. This gives the protein CASSLAGRAGDHEQYF. Full variable domain (rest looked up from reference TRBV7-9 and TRBJ2-7): DTGVSQNPRHKITKRGQNVTFRCDPISEHNRLYWYRQTLGQGPEFLTYFQNEAQLEKSRLLSDRFSAERPKGSFSTLEIQRTEQGDSAMYLCASSLAGRAGDHEQYFGPGTRLTVT.

The CDR3 DNA reads as TGTGCCAGCTCACCGCCCATCCGGGGTACGAACACTGAAGCTTTCTTT. It codes for CASSPPIRGTNTEAFF. This chain connects TRBV18 to TRBJ1-1; D ambiguous. Deletions cut 3 bases from V and 1 base from J, with 15 bases between. The CDR3 consists of 16 residues. CDR1 is KGHSH, CDR2 LQKENI, per germline.

The V and J genes are TRBV5-5 and TRBJ2-3; 11 bases line up with TRBD2. The CDR3 totals 16 residues. CDR1 and CDR2 (germline): SGHKS, YYEKEE (reference sequence). V lost 3 bases and J lost 0; bases outside the gene matches: 3. The CDR3 sequence: CASSWRLAGSTDTQYF. The CDR3 coding sequence is TGTGCCAGCAGCTGGCGACTAGCGGGAAGCACAGATACGCAGTATTTT.

This sequence joins TRBV4-2 and TRBJ1-4, with D tentatively TRBD1 (5 bases). The CDR3 contains 18 residues. Per the germline V gene, CDR1 is LGHNA and CDR2 is YNFKEQ. Between the trimmed V and J ends, which lost 5 bases and 2 bases, there was a span of 21 bases. The CDR3 region is CASSRQGQGLTTNEKLFF. CDR3 DNA: TGTGCCAGCAGCAGACAAGGGCAGGGTTTAACGACTAATGAAAAACTGTTTTTT.

The chain joins TRBV7-9 to TRBJ1-1, with D perhaps matching TRBD1 (6 bases). The CDR3 sequence is 15 residues long. Germline V gives CDR1 SEHNR, CDR2 FQNEAQ (reference sequence). The V end was cut by 5 bases, the J end by 1 base, with 14 bases between. The CDR3 nucleotides are TGTGCCAGCAGCCCCCCGACAGGAGCGAACACTGAAGCTTTCTTT. Its protein product is CASSPPTGANTEAFF.

The chain combines TRBV4-1 with TRBJ2-1; D not certain. The CDR3 runs 15 residues. Germline assignment: CDR1 MGHRA and CDR2 YSYEKL. Trimming removed 1 base from V and 5 bases from J, with 12 bases in between. CDR3 in amino acids: CASSQGSVFDNEQFF. The DNA of the CDR3 is TGCGCCAGCAGCCAAGGATCAGTATTCGACAATGAGCAGTTCTTC.

The chain couples TRBV19 to TRBJ1-6; 8 bases are shared with TRBD1. Germline CDR1 is LNHDA and CDR2 is SQIVND (reference sequence). V dropped 6 bases and J dropped 8; count of bases not matched to a gene: 15. There are 17 residues in the CDR3. CDR3 in amino acids: CASSRIRGLTKHSPLHF. CDR3 DNA: TGTGCCAGTAGCAGGATCAGGGGGCTGACGAAGCATTCACCCCTCCACTTT.

V usage is TRBV6-5 and J usage is TRBJ1-1; 7 bases fit TRBD1. Germline values: CDR1 MNHEY, CDR2 SVGAGI. The CDR3 is 15 amino acids. Unmatched junction bases numbered 9, after V lost 8 bases and J lost 0 bases. The CDR3 DNA is TGTGCCAGCGTCCGACAGGGCTTGATGAACACTGAAGCTTTCTTT. This encodes CASVRQGLMNTEAFF.

The chain uses TRBV7-9 and TRBJ1-4; unclear D gene. V was cut by 3 bases and J by 5 bases, with 7 bases left in between. The CDR3 spans 13 residues. CDR1 is SEHNR, CDR2 FQNEAQ, per germline (reference sequence). In DNA, the CDR3 is TGTGCCAGCAGCTTTAGTAACAATGAAAAACTGTTTTTT. It translates to CASSFSNNEKLFF.

The chain couples TRBV3-1 (or the pseudogene TRBV3-2) to TRBJ1-3; no clear D. V was cut by 4 bases and J by 4 bases, with 20 bases left in between. CDR1 is LGHDT and CDR2 is YNNKEL in the germline V gene (reference sequence). The CDR3 spans 17 residues. The CDR3 loop is CASSPAQTRFIGNTIYF. CDR3 nucleotides: TGTGCCAGCAGCCCCGCCCAAACCCGGTTCATCGGAAACACCATATATTTT.

J is TRBJ1-1 and V is TRBV24-1, with TRBD1 matching 7 bases. CDR1 and CDR2 (germline): KGHDR, SFDVKD. The V and J ends lost 9 bases and 4 bases, in that order; junction bases with no gene match: 4. CDR3 length equals 12 residues. The CDR3 bases are TGTGCCACCGCTACAGGGGTCACTGAAGCTTTCTTT. Translation: CATATGVTEAFF.

This sequence joins TRBV4-2 and TRBJ1-2; 10 bases fit TRBD1. Trimming took 0 bases from V and 4 from J; bases not matched to a gene: 11. The CDR3 is 18 residues long. The germline V gene has CDR1 LGHNA and CDR2 YNFKEQ. CDR3 bases: TGTGCCAGCAGCCAAGATATTTCTGGGACAGGGGACGCCTATGGCTACACCTTC. This translates into CASSQDISGTGDAYGYTF.

This chain links TRBV11-3 with TRBJ1-3; TRBD1 is a possible D gene (6 bases). Trimming cost V 0 bases and J 4 bases, with 10 bases left between them. CDR3 length: 15 amino acids. Germline V gives CDR1 SGHNT, CDR2 YENEEA. CDR3 sequence reads: CASSLDGGLGNTIYF. The CDR3 DNA follows: TGTGCCAGCAGCTTAGACGGGGGGCTCGGAAACACCATATATTTT. Filled out from reference TRBV11-3 and TRBJ1-3, the complete variable domain reads EAGVVQSPRYKIIEKKQPVAFWCNPISGHNTLYWYLQNLGQGPELLIRYENEEAVDDSQLPKDRFSAERLKGVDSTLKIQPAELGDSAVYLCASSLDGGLGNTIYFGEGSWLTVV.